The rows below give T cell receptor beta chains drawn from one sample of a study of T cell responses to AZD1222 COVID-19 vaccine. Assay used: immunoSEQ multiplex PCR; TCRdb lists only in-frame clones, some missing. The sample holds under 170,000 clones, around 94% seen once. The sample in question was peripheral blood, obtained on day 0 of AZD1222 vaccination. Receptor source: an adult in good health. Both conserved end residues are part of each CDR3. D genes are given only for firm matches. The listing skips clone size in some rows; elsewhere it reads once, few, many or a size class.

d_gene	j_gene	v_gene	abundance	CDR3aa	CDR3nt
NA	TRBJ1-1	TRBV4-3	NA	CASSQDPGYTEAFF	TGCGCCAGCAGCCAAGATCCGGGTTATACTGAAGCTTTCTTT
NA	TRBJ2-1	TRBV5-4	NA	CASSPRETEPLYNEQFF	TGTGCCAGCAGCCCTCGGGAAACAGAGCCCCTATACAATGAGCAGTTCTTC
NA	TRBJ2-2	TRBV5-1	NA	CASSLVAQGSGTGELFF	TGCGCCAGCAGCTTGGTCGCACAGGGTTCGGGGACCGGGGAGCTGTTTTTT
NA	TRBJ1-2	TRBV27	NA	CASKVLGDDNYGYTF	TGTGCCAGCAAAGTATTAGGCGACGATAACTATGGCTACACCTTC
TRBD2	TRBJ2-5	TRBV6-5	NA	CASSYGLTSGRETQYF	TGTGCCAGCAGTTATGGGCTGACTAGCGGGAGGGAGACCCAGTACTTC
NA	TRBJ2-1	TRBV4-2	NA	CASSQETRGHKKQFF	TGTGCCAGCAGCCAAGAGACGCGGGGACACAAGAAGCAGTTCTTC
NA	TRBJ1-3	TRBV19	NA	CASSISSAGYSGNTIYF	TGTGCCAGTAGTATATCGTCGGCGGGGTACTCTGGAAACACCATATATTTT
NA	TRBJ1-4	TRBV7-9	NA	CASSQGTLRGEKLFF	TGTGCCAGCAGCCAGGGGACACTCCGAGGGGAAAAACTGTTTTTT
NA	TRBJ1-1	TRBV12-3/TRBV12-4	NA	CASSQRGSTEAFF	TGTGCCAGCAGTCAGAGGGGGTCGACTGAAGCTTTCTTT
NA	TRBJ2-1	TRBV7-9	NA	CASSLGPTHNEQFF	TGTGCCAGCAGCTTAGGGCCTACCCACAATGAGCAGTTCTTC
NA	TRBJ1-2	TRBV24-1	NA	CATSDPTNYGYTF	TGTGCCACCAGTGATCCGACTAACTATGGCTACACCTTC
NA	TRBJ1-6	TRBV5-6	NA	CASSFRVPNSPLHF	TGTGCCAGCAGCTTCAGGGTCCCAAATTCACCCCTCCACTTT
TRBD1	TRBJ1-1	TRBV18	NA	CASSPPTGVEAFF	TGTGCCAGCTCACCACCTACAGGGGTAGAGGCTTTCTTT
NA	TRBJ2-3	TRBV6-4	NA	CASSGEDSGDQNTQYF	TGTGCCAGCAGTGGCGAGGACAGCGGGGACCAAAATACGCAGTATTTT
NA	TRBJ1-2	TRBV13	NA	CASSSIQRSVYGYTF	TGTGCCAGCAGTTCCATACAGCGTTCAGTCTATGGCTACACCTTC
NA	TRBJ1-5	TRBV4-1	NA	CASSQLGENQPQHF	TGCGCCAGCAGCCAATTGGGCGAGAATCAGCCCCAGCATTTT
TRBD1	TRBJ1-1	TRBV3-1/TRBV3-2	NA	CASSRQGGTEAFF	TGTGCCAGCAGCCGACAGGGGGGCACTGAAGCTTTCTTT
NA	TRBJ1-4	TRBV30	NA	CAWSGGLPNEKLFF	TGTGCCTGGAGTGGGGGACTCCCGAATGAAAAACTGTTTTTT
TRBD1	TRBJ1-6	TRBV28	NA	CASMSGQGNNSPLHF	TGTGCCAGCATGAGCGGACAGGGGAATAATTCACCCCTCCACTTT
NA	TRBJ1-1	TRBV19	NA	CASSIMGWNTEAFF	TGTGCCAGTAGTATAATGGGATGGAACACTGAAGCTTTCTTT
NA	TRBJ2-2	TRBV19	NA	CASQNGADIYTGELFF	TGTGCCAGCCAAAACGGGGCGGACATCTACACCGGGGAGCTGTTTTTT
NA	TRBJ1-1	TRBV7-9	NA	CASSLAQGYTEAFF	TGTGCCAGCAGCTTAGCGCAGGGATACACTGAAGCTTTCTTT
NA	TRBJ1-5	TRBV7-2	NA	CASSLQDLRNQPQHF	TGTGCCAGCAGTTTACAGGACTTACGGAATCAGCCCCAGCATTTT
NA	TRBJ2-2	TRBV4-2	NA	CASSQEGTGTGELFF	TGTGCCAGCAGCCAAGAGGGGACGGGCACCGGGGAGCTGTTTTTT
NA	TRBJ1-6	TRBV6-2/TRBV6-3	NA	CASSYVGLWVGTPLHF	TGTGCCAGCAGTTACGTCGGGTTGTGGGTCGGAACACCCCTCCACTTT
NA	TRBJ1-1	TRBV6-1	NA	CASSELLPDTEAFF	TGTGCCAGCAGTGAACTTCTTCCAGACACTGAAGCTTTCTTT
NA	TRBJ1-4	TRBV10-3	once	CAISLANEKLFF	TGTGCCATCAGCTTGGCTAATGAAAAACTGTTTTTT
NA	TRBJ2-5	TRBV2	NA	CASSGGGAGETQYF	TGTGCCAGCAGTGGGGGCGGGGCTGGAGAGACCCAGTACTTC
NA	TRBJ1-5	TRBV4-1	few	CASSQEAGRANQPQHF	TGCGCCAGCAGCCAAGAAGCGGGGCGTGCTAATCAGCCCCAGCATTTT
NA	TRBJ1-1	TRBV5-1	once	CASVPEPGQSEAFF	TGCGCCAGCGTTCCCGAGCCGGGGCAGTCTGAAGCTTTCTTT